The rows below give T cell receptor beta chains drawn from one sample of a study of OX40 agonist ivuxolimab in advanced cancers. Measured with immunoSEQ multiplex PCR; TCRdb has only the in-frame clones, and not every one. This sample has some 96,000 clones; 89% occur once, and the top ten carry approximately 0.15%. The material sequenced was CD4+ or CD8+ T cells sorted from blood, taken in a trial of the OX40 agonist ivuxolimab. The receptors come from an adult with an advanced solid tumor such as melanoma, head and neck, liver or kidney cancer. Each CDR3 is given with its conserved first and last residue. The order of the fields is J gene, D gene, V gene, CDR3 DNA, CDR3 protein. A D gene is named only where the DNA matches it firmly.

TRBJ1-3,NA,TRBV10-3,TGTGCCATCAGTGTGGGAAACACCATATATTTT,CAISVGNTIYF
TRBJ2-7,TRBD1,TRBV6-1,TGTGCCAGCGGTGAGGGGGCAGGTGCCTACGAGCAGTACTTC,CASGEGAGAYEQYF
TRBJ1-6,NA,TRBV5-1,TGCGCCAGCGGGAGTTATGGGCAGGGAGAGAATTCACCCCTCCACTTT,CASGSYGQGENSPLHF
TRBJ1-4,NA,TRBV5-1,TGCGCCAGCAGCCCTGGGGGGAGGGCAACTAATGAAAAACTGTTTTTT,CASSPGGRATNEKLFF
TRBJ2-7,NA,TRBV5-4,TGTGCCAGCAGCTTGATTGGGGAGTACGAGCAGTACTTC,CASSLIGEYEQYF
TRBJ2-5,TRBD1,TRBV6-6,TGTGCCAGCAGTTACTCAGGCAGGGGGAAAGAGACCCAGTACTTC,CASSYSGRGKETQYF
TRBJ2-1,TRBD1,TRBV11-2,TGTGCCAGCAGCATAGGGCACGGACAGGTCTATGAGCAGTTCTTC,CASSIGHGQVYEQFF
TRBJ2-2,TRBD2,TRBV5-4,TGTGCCAGCAGCTTAGCTAGCGGGAGTTCCGGGGAGCTGTTTTTT,CASSLASGSSGELFF
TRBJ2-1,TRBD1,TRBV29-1,TGCAGCGTTGGGGACAGGGTTAGTGAGCAGTTCTTC,CSVGDRVSEQFF
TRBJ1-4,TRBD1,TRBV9,TGTGCCAGCAGCTCCCGGGACAGGGTAGGCGAAAAACTGTTTTTT,CASSSRDRVGEKLFF